This TCR beta chain was sequenced for a study of T cell responses to AZD1222 COVID-19 vaccine. Between the trimmed V and J ends, which lost 4 bases and 6 bases, there was a span of 12 bases. The CDR3 sequence is 13 residues long. Germline V lookup: CDR1 MNHEY, CDR2 SVGAGI. Only in-frame clones appear in the TCRdb table, and some are missing; sequencing was by immunoSEQ multiplex PCR. The table shows about 42,000 clones, with around 88% occurring only once. The TCR sequence derives from an adult who received the AZD1222 COVID-19 vaccine. Source: peripheral blood, taken 28 days after the second AZD1222 dose. The V gene is TRBV6-5, the J gene TRBJ1-1, with TRBD1 as a possible D gene (6 bases). The CDR3, as DNA: TGTGCCAGCAGTTTACAGGGTTTCTCTGAAGCTTTCTTT. It yields the protein CASSLQGFSEAFF.